The 26 T cell receptor beta chains below were found in one sample sequenced in a study of blood T cells in healthy people across ages. Next came a second PCR, run for roughly 6 to 11 cycles, which used a sample-barcoded 5' primer along with a J-beta primer mix. TCRdb analysed the 5' RACE reads with MiXCR anew, one entry per CDR3 protein. Among more than 1,400,000 distinct CDR3 sequences, around two fifths were seen once, and the ten largest hold roughly 8.2%. The sample comprised blood. These receptors all come from a woman younger than 35 in good health.

This clonotype was seen a few times. V and J are TRBV6-2 or TRBV6-3 and TRBJ2-7, with 10 bases aligning to TRBD2. V was pared by 6 bases and J by 7 bases, with 15 bases of the junction left unmatched. Germline-derived CDR1 and CDR2 are MNHEY and SVGEGT. There are 16 residues in the CDR3. The CDR3 region has the DNA TGTGCCAGCAGGCCGTTTGGAAGCGGGGGGGCCGATGAGCAGTACTTC. Translating gives CASRPFGSGGADEQYF.

The chain employs TRBV28 and TRBJ1-5, with D tentatively TRBD1 (5 bases). V was shortened by 5 bases and J by 4 bases, with 12 bases between the two germline ends. The CDR3 is 14 residues long. Germline V CDR1 and CDR2: MDHEN, SYDVKM. The DNA of the CDR3 is TGTGCCAGCAGTCCGGGACGGCCGAATCAGCCCCAGCATTTT. Amino acid sequence: CASSPGRPNQPQHF. The full variable domain, completed using reference TRBV28 and TRBJ1-5, is DVKVTQSSRYLVKRTGEKVFLECVQDMDHENMFWYRQDPGLGLRLIYFSYDVKMKEKGDIPEGYSVSREKKERFSLILESASTNQTSMYLCASSPGRPNQPQHFGDGTRLSIL.

V is TRBV28 and J is TRBJ2-7, with D maybe TRBD1 (5 bases). CDR1 is MDHEN, CDR2 SYDVKM, per germline. Trimming removed 3 bases from V and 2 bases from J, with 20 bases in between. The length of the CDR3 is 17 residues. The CDR3 sequence is CASSFGAGKMRPYEQYF. Here the CDR3 DNA reads TGTGCCAGCAGTTTTGGGGCAGGAAAGATGAGGCCCTACGAGCAGTACTTC.

The chain is built from TRBV29-1 and TRBJ2-5; the D call may be TRBD1 or TRBD2 (6 bases each). V was clipped by 2 bases and J by 5 bases, with 12 bases between them. Germline V gives CDR1 SQVTM, CDR2 ANQGSEA. This CDR3 comprises 13 residues. CDR3 in amino acids: CSVEWRGIETQYF. CDR3 coding DNA: TGCAGCGTTGAATGGAGGGGGATTGAGACCCAGTACTTC.

This clonotype was recorded a few times. The chain recombines TRBV24-1 with TRBJ2-1, with TRBD2 matching 10 bases. The trim removed 9 bases at V and 6 bases at J, leaving 7 bases unmatched. CDR3 length: 14 amino acids. Germline V lookup: CDR1 KGHDR, CDR2 SFDVKD. CDR3 protein: CATEGAGGANEQFF. For the CDR3, the DNA is TGTGCCACCGAAGGAGCGGGAGGGGCCAATGAGCAGTTCTTC.

This clonotype has just a few counts. This chain links TRBV27 with TRBJ2-7; 7 positions match TRBD2. The CDR3 has 17 residues. CDR1 and CDR2 (germline): MNHEY, SMNVEV (reference sequence). V trimming: 3 bases; J trimming: 3 bases; junction bases outside the gene matches: 14. The CDR3 here is CASSFSAVEAGSYEQYF. Here the CDR3 DNA reads TGTGCCAGCAGTTTTTCCGCAGTGGAAGCGGGAAGCTACGAGCAGTACTTC.

The chain carries TRBV7-8 and TRBJ1-6; maybe TRBD1 (5 bases). Germline lookup yields CDR1 SGHVS and CDR2 FQNEAQ. This CDR3 has 13 amino acids. Between the trimmed V and J ends, which lost 3 bases and 14 bases, there was a span of 14 bases. This CDR3 is CASSLGLHRTLHF. CDR3 nucleotide sequence: TGTGCCAGCAGCTTGGGACTCCATCGAACCCTCCACTTT.

The chain couples TRBV19 to TRBJ1-1, with D unresolved. There are 13 residues in the CDR3. V lost 8 bases to trimming and J lost 6 bases, with 16 bases between them. The V gene's germline CDR1 is LNHDA and CDR2 SQIVND (reference sequence). CDR3 loop: CASRREMDPEAFF. In nucleotides, the CDR3 is TGTGCCAGTCGGAGAGAAATGGACCCTGAAGCTTTCTTT.

The chain links TRBV27 to TRBJ2-7; 7 positions agree with TRBD1. Unmatched junction bases numbered 12, after V lost 6 bases and J lost 4 bases. The CDR3 runs 15 residues. Germline CDR1 reads MNHEY; CDR2 reads SMNVEV (reference sequence). In nucleotides, the CDR3 is TGTGCCAGCAGCCAAGAGGGGGCGCTTATTTACGAGCAGTACTTC. It codes for CASSQEGALIYEQYF.

The chain uses TRBV3-1 and TRBJ2-5; 7 nucleotides agree with TRBD2. CDR1 is LGHDT and CDR2 is YNNKEL in the germline V gene (reference sequence). The CDR3 has 16 residues. The V segment lost 3 bases and the J segment 5 bases; nucleotides outside the gene matches: 12. Here the CDR3 DNA reads TGTGCCAGCAGCCAGCCAACGGGGGGAGGATTGGAGACCCAGTACTTC. It yields the protein CASSQPTGGGLETQYF.

The chain combines TRBV12-3 or TRBV12-4 with TRBJ1-5; D is possibly TRBD1 (6 bases). V was clipped by 4 bases and J by 1 base, with 11 bases between them. The CDR3 contains 15 residues. The CDR3 protein is CASSSGDLSNQPQHF. The DNA of the CDR3 is TGTGCCAGCAGTTCAGGGGACCTAAGCAATCAGCCCCAGCATTTT.

This clonotype has a handful of counts. This chain connects TRBV3-1 to TRBJ2-1, with 7 positions matching TRBD2. Germline CDR1 reads LGHDT; CDR2 reads YNNKEL (reference sequence). Trimming cost V 4 bases and J 5 bases; bases outside gene matches: 11. CDR3 size: 16 residues. The CDR3 sequence is CASSLRGGGGNNEQFF. CDR3 bases: TGTGCCAGCAGCCTCCGCGGCGGGGGAGGCAACAATGAGCAGTTCTTC.

This chain links TRBV7-2 with TRBJ2-5, with D perhaps matching TRBD1 or TRBD2 (5 bases each). Gene TRBJ2-7 matches the end of the DNA better, so the J call may be wrong. The CDR3 extends over 13 amino acids. Looked up from germline, CDR1 is SGHTA and CDR2 is FQGNSA. In nucleotides, the CDR3 is TGTGCCAGCACCTGGGGACCAGCCTACGAGCAGTACTTC. This encodes CASTWGPAYEQYF.

The V and J genes are TRBV7-3 and TRBJ2-7; tentative D call: TRBD1 (6 bases). Germline CDR1 and CDR2: SGHTA and FQGTGA. CDR3 size: 14 residues. Between the trimmed V and J ends, which lost 5 bases and 1 base, there was a span of 12 bases. The CDR3 DNA is TGTGCCAGCAGCCCGGGACATTTTTCCTACGAGCAGTACTTC. Its protein product is CASSPGHFSYEQYF. Supplemented by reference TRBV7-3 and TRBJ2-7, the full variable domain reads GAGVSQTPSNKVTEKGKYVELRCDPISGHTALYWYRQSLGQGPEFLIYFQGTGAADDSGLPNDRFFAVRPEGSVSTLKIQRTERGDSAVYLCASSPGHFSYEQYFGPGTRLTVT.

This clonotype was seen a handful of times. The chain has TRBV20-1 and TRBJ2-7; 10 nucleotides align to TRBD1. The CDR3 has 15 residues. From germline, CDR1 is DFQATT and CDR2 SNEGSKA (reference sequence). Trimming cost V 4 bases and J 0 bases; bases outside gene matches: 6. The CDR3 here is CSANPGQGSSYEQYF. The CDR3 DNA reads TGCAGTGCTAATCCGGGACAGGGGAGCTCCTACGAGCAGTACTTC.

This clonotype has more than one count but fewer than ten. This chain links TRBV10-3 with TRBJ2-7, with 8 bases fitting TRBD2. CDR1 is ENHRY, CDR2 SYGVKD, per germline. The CDR3 sequence is 15 residues long. Germline trimming cut 0 bases from V and 5 bases from J; bases unmatched to any gene: 6. CDR3 loop: CAISESSSGGDEQYF. CDR3 coding DNA: TGTGCCATCAGTGAGTCAAGTTCGGGGGGGGACGAGCAGTACTTC.

J is TRBJ1-2 and V is TRBV12-3 or TRBV12-4, with D perhaps TRBD1 (6 bases). The V end lost 4 bases, the J end lost 2 bases, and 20 bases lay between the germline ends. The CDR3 covers 17 residues. Here the CDR3 reads CASSSTSPQGVNYGYTF. CDR3 bases: TGTGCCAGCAGTTCAACCAGCCCACAGGGAGTGAACTATGGCTACACCTTC.

This chain uses TRBV3-1 with TRBJ1-3, with D possibly being TRBD1 (6 bases). V was cut by 6 bases and J by 2 bases, with 14 bases left in between. The CDR3 runs 15 residues. Germline assignment: CDR1 LGHDT and CDR2 YNNKEL (reference sequence). The CDR3 protein is CASSPLQGTGNTIYF. The CDR3 bases are TGTGCCAGCAGTCCCCTACAGGGAACTGGAAACACCATATATTTT.

The chain is built from TRBV12-3 or TRBV12-4 and TRBJ2-4; 10 nucleotides agree with TRBD1. Trimming at V came to 1 base and at J to 0 bases, leaving 9 bases not matched to a gene. This CDR3 has 19 amino acids. Here the CDR3 DNA reads TGTGCCAGCAGTTTAGTCCTGGGGGGACAGGGGTTAGCCAAAAACATTCAGTACTTC. Its translation: CASSLVLGGQGLAKNIQYF.

This chain uses TRBV20-1 with TRBJ2-3; no firm D call. The CDR3 has 13 residues. Germline V CDR1 and CDR2: DFQATT, SNEGSKA (reference sequence). The ends were cut back, 0 bases at V and 5 bases at J, with 9 bases in the middle. CDR3 loop: CSAREMSGDTQYF. The CDR3 DNA is TGCAGTGCTAGAGAGATGTCAGGAGATACGCAGTATTTT.

The genes are TRBV5-1 and TRBJ1-2; 9 bases agree with TRBD1. V was clipped by 6 bases and J by 4 bases; unmatched bases: 19. In germline, CDR1 is SGHRS, CDR2 YFSETQ. The CDR3 runs 18 residues. The CDR3 sequence is CASKFEPLGDRASYGYTF. The CDR3 DNA reads as TGCGCCAGCAAGTTTGAGCCCCTGGGGGACAGGGCTTCCTATGGCTACACCTTC.

This clonotype was observed a handful of times. The J gene is TRBJ2-3, the V gene TRBV6-1; no definite D call. This CDR3 contains 10 residues. V dropped 7 bases and J dropped 5 bases, with 4 bases sitting between them. Germline V CDR1 and CDR2: MNHNS, SASEGT. The CDR3 DNA is TGTGCCAGCAACCAAGATACGCAGTATTTT. Encoded protein: CASNQDTQYF.

J is TRBJ2-2 and V is TRBV2; D unclear. The germline V gene encodes CDR1 SNHLY and CDR2 FYNNEI. Trimming removed 1 base from V and 1 base from J, with 4 bases in between. The CDR3 is made up of 14 amino acids. CDR3 residues: CASSEVLNTGELFF. CDR3 bases: TGTGCCAGCAGTGAAGTTCTGAACACCGGGGAGCTGTTTTTT.

The chain uses TRBV20-1 and TRBJ2-7; D unclear. V was pared by 4 bases and J by 0 bases, with 13 bases between. Per the germline V gene, CDR1 is DFQATT and CDR2 is SNEGSKA (reference sequence). This CDR3 spans 14 amino acids. CDR3 DNA: TGCAGTGCTATCGGCGCCCGGAGCTCCTACGAGCAGTACTTC. Amino acid sequence: CSAIGARSSYEQYF.

The chain is built from TRBV4-2 and TRBJ1-4; D is perhaps TRBD1 (5 bases). Trimming shortened V by 5 bases and J by 6 bases, and 16 bases separated the two germline ends. The CDR3 totals 15 residues. Germline V gene sequence: CDR1 LGHNA, CDR2 YNFKEQ. CDR3 amino acids: CASSKGKGIDEKLFF. The CDR3 nucleotides are TGTGCCAGCAGCAAGGGGAAAGGGATCGATGAAAAACTGTTTTTT.

The chain carries TRBV12-3 or TRBV12-4 and TRBJ1-5, with no clear D. Deletions cut 5 bases from V and 4 bases from J, with 15 bases between. CDR3 length equals 15 residues. CDR3: CASSRTGVANQPQHF. The CDR3 region has the DNA TGTGCCAGCAGTAGAACCGGGGTGGCGAATCAGCCCCAGCATTTT.